Reported below is one T cell receptor beta chain. This clone was picked up one time. Its antigen is still unknown. No base qualities exist here, and no much larger clone lies one base off it. Cut back by 5 bases and 7 bases, the V and J ends lie 15 bases apart. CDR1 and CDR2 (SEHNR, FQNEAQ) derive from the germline V gene (reference sequence). From the cysteine through the phenylalanine, the CDR3 covers 14 amino acids. Only the CDR3 DNA stays, 42 bases, in frame from base 1. TCRbeta CDR3 regions were amplified from genomic DNA using the immunoSEQ Assay, a bias-controlled multiplex PCR. In the source study's methods: The number of nucleated cells in each sample was estimated from the amplification of reference gene primers within the assay. To quantify the absolute abundance of each unique TCRbeta CDR3 rearrangement, sequence reads were collapsed and filtered. For each sample, productive Simpson clonality was calculated by taking the square root of Simpson's diversity index across productive rearrangements. In its TCRdb copy, this immuneACCESS table keeps in-frame sequences only and misses some clones. Where compared with another copy, unresolved V genes explain less than half of these, and the others have no known cause. The DNA gave D and trimming, while V, J and clone size come from that table. The sample table records about 140,000 clones; more than 60% of these occur just once. The leading ten clones occupy 1.5% to 2.5% of the sample.

The data are from a study of blood T cell repertoires in COVID-19 (dated by TCRdb to about 2020). For context, the study as a whole: The collaborator samples originated in the United States, Italy and Spain and spanned the acute and convalescent phases of COVID-19. The material from the prospective study consisted of cDNA or gDNA derived from T cells, B-cell-depleted T cells, or PBMCs. Deeply sampled blood TCRbeta repertoires from subjects exposed to, actively infected with, or recovered from COVID-19 were included in the dataset. The repertoires were released in a freely available public database intended as a resource for research on the immune response to SARS-CoV-2. Samples were obtained from the ongoing ImmuneRACE study (first 160 participants) and from 1,200 or so subjects provided by 6 global collaborators. The sample metadata nearly always contained a de-identified subject ID, COVID-19 status, age in years and sex. HLA class I and class II types, where available, came from metadata supplied by the sample provider rather than from assay-based typing. The paper as a whole reports these results and caveats: The quantity of clinical and demographic metadata differed by source and by participant and was supplied without curation.

Whole blood was collected in K2EDTA tubes by collaborating institutions according to the institutions' own protocols. For TCRbeta analysis, collaborators shipped samples in one of three forms: frozen whole blood, isolated PBMCs, or DNA extracted from either of those sample types. The receptor comes from a woman in her sixties or seventies with acute or convalescent COVID-19. The rearrangement combines TRBV7-9 with TRBJ2-1; a tentative D call is TRBD2 (6 bases match). The sequenced sample consisted of peripheral blood. The nucleotides are TGTGCCAGCAGCCCGCCGGGGGTTGGGAATGAGCAGTTCTTC. Protein translation: CASSPPGVGNEQFF.